This T cell receptor beta chain is from a study of OX40 agonist ivuxolimab in advanced cancers. In this sample, this clone turned up once. Its antigen is currently unknown. Assay: immunoSEQ multiplex PCR; the TCRdb copy retains only in-frame clones and omits some. The sample includes tens of thousands of clones, about 86% of them seen just once. The study, taken as a whole, reports: Those patients achieving a partial response at 0.1-3.0 mg/kg showed among the lowest clonal expansion. CD8+ T cells were the subset that, on average, had more expanded clones than CD4+. Blood T cells, both CD4+ and CD8+, expanded clonally by week 6 at 0.1 to 3.0 mg/kg.

From germline, CDR1 is SGDLS and CDR2 YYNGEE. Germline trimming cut 4 bases from V and 7 bases from J; bases unmatched to any gene: 8. The CDR3 covers 15 residues. The material was CD4+ or CD8+ T cells sorted from blood, obtained in a trial of the OX40 agonist ivuxolimab. The sequence was obtained from an adult with an advanced solid tumor such as melanoma, head and neck, liver or kidney cancer. This rearrangement joins TRBV9 to TRBJ1-2; 12 bases are shared with TRBD1. Here the CDR3 reads CASSRQGQGAVGYTF. Written as DNA, the CDR3 is TGTGCCAGCAGCAGACAGGGACAGGGGGCGGTTGGCTACACCTTC.